This T cell receptor beta chain derives from a study of T-cell memory formation after mild COVID-19 (dated by TCRdb to 2020 to 2022). With respect to the entire study: Most TCR sequence clusters were specific to one of the two donors. In a couple of donors, T-cell clones that expanded and contracted after mild COVID-19 were tracked by sequencing TCRalpha and TCRbeta repertoires over time. Two young, previously healthy adult volunteers, one female and one male, were included in the cohort.

The investigation overall reported the following: Contracting CD4+ clones appeared mostly in the CM and EM memory subsets, whereas CD8+ clones were enriched in EMRA. Some responding clones were detected in pre-infection memory, which suggested that pre-existing cross-reactive memory T cells had joined the SARS-CoV-2 response. SARS-CoV-2 specificity of the second-wave clones peaking on day 37 was not confirmed. Clones contracting from day 15 to 85 had balanced CD4/CD8 phenotypes, while a second wave expanding from day 15 to 37 was biased towards CD4+. Only a couple of mild cases were covered in the study, and larger cohorts including severe cases with pre-infection samples were considered necessary.

With respect to this clonotype: Its antigen remains undetermined. The sample holds no much larger clone one base away, and base qualities are not on file.

Ficoll-Paque density gradient centrifugation was the method used to isolate PBMCs. Sequencing relied on an Illumina NovaSeq 6000. cDNA libraries for TCRalpha and TCRbeta were prepared by 5'RACE using constant-segment primers, with sample barcodes and unique molecular identifiers added. RNA was extracted from every sample with Trizol reagent. The libraries were amplified in two PCR steps, and the second step added a second sample barcode and Illumina TruSeq adapters. Sequencing of libraries was performed on an Illumina NovaSeq with 2 x 150 bp paired-end reads. In the original analysis: Demultiplexing of reads and collapsing into UMI-guided consensus sequences were performed with migec v1.2.7. Using mixcr v2.1.11, UMI consensuses were aligned to TRA and TRB V and J templates and then assembled into clonotypes. Expanded or contracted clonotypes were those called significant by both edgeR and NoisET, with noise models trained on biological replicates. edgeR calls used a false discovery rate-adjusted p below 0.01 and a log2 fold-change threshold of 1. As an exploratory analysis of dynamics, PCA with hierarchical clustering was applied to max-normalized trajectories of the 1000 most abundant clonotypes. The CD4 or CD8 phenotype of responding clones was assigned using the separately sequenced CD4+ and CD8+ repertoires. TCRdb trimmed the raw reads at Q25, called clones with MiXCR and kept productive beta chains. Merged by CDR3 protein, the rows form single entries marked with the most common genes and DNA. These V and J calls rely on TCRdb rather than the paper's analysis. The sample table holds about 350,000 distinct CDR3 sequences, of which more than 20% were seen once. The top ten constitute roughly a fifth of the sample.

This receptor was identified in a man aged 18 to 30 who had mild COVID-19 (a few samples of this study predate the infection). The sample titles of this study are shuffled in the database, so cell type and time point are left out; the donor was told from shared clones. Sequenced material: PBMCs or a T cell subset sorted from them (not recorded which).

The CDR3 corresponds to CASSLEAATQEKLFF. In nucleotides, the sequence is TGCGCCAGCAGCTTGGAGGCAGCTACCCAGGAAAAACTGTTTTTT. The chain couples TRBV5-1 to TRBJ1-4; no D gene is confidently identified. The CDR3 spans 15 residues, from the cysteine through the phenylalanine. The DNA shown is the 45-base CDR3, in frame from base 1. CDR1 and CDR2 (SGHRS, YFSETQ) derive from the germline V gene. Trimming takes 0 bases from V and 8 bases from J, and the germline ends sit 14 bases apart.